Described below is a single TCR beta chain sequence and its context. The sample originates from a study of blood T cell repertoires in COVID-19. The germline V gene encodes CDR1 MDHEN and CDR2 SYDVKM. CDR3 size: 14 residues. Deletions cut 1 base from V and 6 bases from J, with 12 bases between. TCRdb's table, derived via immunoSEQ multiplex PCR, lists solely in-frame clones and lacks some. Of approximately 100,000 clones listed, roughly 84% were seen once; the top ten hold over 2%. The sample consisted of peripheral blood. J is TRBJ2-5 and V is TRBV28; D is possibly TRBD1 (6 bases). This sequence originates from a human donor in a cohort sampled during active COVID-19. The DNA for the CDR3 is TGTGCCAGCAGTTTATTAACAGGGCCGAAGACCCAGTACTTC. Protein sequence: CASSLLTGPKTQYF.